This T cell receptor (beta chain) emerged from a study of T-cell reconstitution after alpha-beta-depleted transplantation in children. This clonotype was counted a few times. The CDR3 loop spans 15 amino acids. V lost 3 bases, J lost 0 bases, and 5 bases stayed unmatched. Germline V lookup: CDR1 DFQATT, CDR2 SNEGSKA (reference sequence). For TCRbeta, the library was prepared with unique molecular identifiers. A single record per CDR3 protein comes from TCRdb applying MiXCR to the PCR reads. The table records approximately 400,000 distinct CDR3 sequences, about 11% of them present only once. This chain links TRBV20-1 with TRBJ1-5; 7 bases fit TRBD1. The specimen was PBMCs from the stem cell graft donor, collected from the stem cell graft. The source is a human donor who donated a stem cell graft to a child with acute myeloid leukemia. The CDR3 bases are TGCAGTGCTAGCCCGACAGGGTATAGCAATCAGCCCCAGCATTTT. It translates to CSASPTGYSNQPQHF.